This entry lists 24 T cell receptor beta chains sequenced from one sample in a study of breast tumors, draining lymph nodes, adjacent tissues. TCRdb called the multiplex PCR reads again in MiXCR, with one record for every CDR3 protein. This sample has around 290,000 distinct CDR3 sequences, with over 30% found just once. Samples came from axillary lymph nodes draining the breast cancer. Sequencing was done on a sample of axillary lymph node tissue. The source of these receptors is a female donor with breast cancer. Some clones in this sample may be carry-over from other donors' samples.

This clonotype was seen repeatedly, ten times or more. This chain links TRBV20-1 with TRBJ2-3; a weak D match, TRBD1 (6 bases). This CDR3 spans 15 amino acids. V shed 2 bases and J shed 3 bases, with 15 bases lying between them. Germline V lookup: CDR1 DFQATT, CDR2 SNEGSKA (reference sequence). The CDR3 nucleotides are TGCAGTGCTAGAAGCTCGGGACAAGGGACAGATACGCAGTATTTT. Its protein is CSARSSGQGTDTQYF.

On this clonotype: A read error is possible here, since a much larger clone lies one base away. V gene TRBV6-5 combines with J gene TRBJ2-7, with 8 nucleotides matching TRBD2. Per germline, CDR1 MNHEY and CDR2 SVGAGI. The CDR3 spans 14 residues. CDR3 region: CASRATSAAYGQYF. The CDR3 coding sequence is TGTGCCAGCCGCGCGACTAGCGCTGCCTACGGGCAGTACTTC.

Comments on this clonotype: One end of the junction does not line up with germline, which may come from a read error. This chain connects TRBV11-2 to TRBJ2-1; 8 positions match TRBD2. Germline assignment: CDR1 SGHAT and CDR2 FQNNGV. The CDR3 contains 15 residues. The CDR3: CASSLLGLVDGERFF. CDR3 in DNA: TGTGCCAGCAGCCTATTGGGACTAGTAGACGGTGAGCGGTTCTTC.

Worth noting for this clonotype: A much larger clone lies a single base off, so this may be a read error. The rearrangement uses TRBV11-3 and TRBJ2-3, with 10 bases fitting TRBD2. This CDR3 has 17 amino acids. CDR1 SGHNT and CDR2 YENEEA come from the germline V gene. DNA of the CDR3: TGTGCCAGCGGCTTAGGACTAGCGGAACCCCGTCATGATACGCAGTATTTT. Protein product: CASGLGLAEPRHDTQYF. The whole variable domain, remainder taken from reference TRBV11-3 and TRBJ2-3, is EAGVVQSPRYKIIEKKQPVAFWCNPISGHNTLYWYLQNLGQGPELLIRYENEEAVDDSQLPKDRFSAERLKGVDSTLKIQPAELGDSAVYLCASGLGLAEPRHDTQYFGPGTRLTVL.

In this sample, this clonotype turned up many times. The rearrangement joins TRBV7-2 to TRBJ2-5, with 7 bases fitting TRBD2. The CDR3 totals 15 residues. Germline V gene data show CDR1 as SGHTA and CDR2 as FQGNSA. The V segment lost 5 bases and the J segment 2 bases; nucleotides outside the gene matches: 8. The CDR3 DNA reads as TGTGCCAGCAGCCCAGGGAGGGCGGAACAAGAGACCCAGTACTTC. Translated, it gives CASSPGRAEQETQYF.

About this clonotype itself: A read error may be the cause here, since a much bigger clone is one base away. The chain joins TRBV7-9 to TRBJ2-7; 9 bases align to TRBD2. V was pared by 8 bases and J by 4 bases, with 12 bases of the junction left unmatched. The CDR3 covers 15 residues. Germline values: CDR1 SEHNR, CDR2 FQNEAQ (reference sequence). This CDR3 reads CASCYGTSFLYEQYF. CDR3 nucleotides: TGTGCCAGCTGCTATGGGACTAGCTTTTTATACGAGCAGTACTTC.

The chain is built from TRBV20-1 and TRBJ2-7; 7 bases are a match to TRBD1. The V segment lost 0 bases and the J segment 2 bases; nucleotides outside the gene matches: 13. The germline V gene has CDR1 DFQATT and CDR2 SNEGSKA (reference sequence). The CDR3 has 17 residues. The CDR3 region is CSARDRGRQGVTYEQYF. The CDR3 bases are TGCAGTGCTAGAGATCGTGGCAGACAGGGTGTTACCTACGAGCAGTACTTC.

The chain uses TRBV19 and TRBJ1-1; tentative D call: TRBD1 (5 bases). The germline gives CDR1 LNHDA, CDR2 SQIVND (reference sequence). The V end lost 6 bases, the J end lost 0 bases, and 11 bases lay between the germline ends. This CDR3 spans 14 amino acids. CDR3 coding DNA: TGTGCCAGTAGGCAGGGTAGCGTGAACACTGAAGCTTTCTTT. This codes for CASRQGSVNTEAFF. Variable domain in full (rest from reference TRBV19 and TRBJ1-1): DGGITQSPKYLFRKEGQNVTLSCEQNLNHDAMYWYRQDPGQGLRLIYYSQIVNDFQKGDIAEGYSVSREKKESFPLTVTSAQKNPTAFYLCASRQGSVNTEAFFGQGTRLTVV.

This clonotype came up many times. CDR3 sequence reads: CATENIYNEQFF. DNA for the CDR3: TGTGCCACGGAGAACATCTACAATGAGCAGTTCTTC. This chain uses TRBV24-1 with TRBJ2-1, with D hard to call. V lost 10 bases to trimming and J lost 3 bases, with 9 bases between them. Germline-derived CDR1 and CDR2 are KGHDR and SFDVKD. This CDR3 is 12 amino acids long.

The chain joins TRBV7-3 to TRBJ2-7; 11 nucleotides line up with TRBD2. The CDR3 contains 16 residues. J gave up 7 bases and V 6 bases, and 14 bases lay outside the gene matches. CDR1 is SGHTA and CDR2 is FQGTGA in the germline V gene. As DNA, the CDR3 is TGTGCCAGCAGGACTAGCGGGAACCAACTAGGGGGAGAGCAGTACTTC. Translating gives CASRTSGNQLGGEQYF.

The CDR3 DNA follows: TGTGCCAGCAGCTTAGCGCGCAGCCCTTCTAGCGGTTTAGATACGCAGTATTTT. Its translation: CASSLARSPSSGLDTQYF. This rearrangement joins TRBV7-9 to TRBJ2-3, with 7 nucleotides matching TRBD2. The J segment lost 5 bases and the V segment lost 0 bases, leaving 14 bases of the junction unmatched. This CDR3 comprises 18 residues. Germline assignment: CDR1 SEHNR and CDR2 FQNEAQ (reference sequence).

This CDR3 is CSARGQGVYGYTF. CDR3 DNA sequence: TGCAGTGCTAGAGGACAGGGTGTTTACGGCTACACCTTC. The chain uses TRBV20-1 and TRBJ1-2; 7 positions agree with TRBD1. The CDR3 sequence is 13 residues long. With 1 base clipped from V and 8 bases from J, the junction kept 7 bases outside the gene matches. Per germline, CDR1 DFQATT and CDR2 SNEGSKA (reference sequence).

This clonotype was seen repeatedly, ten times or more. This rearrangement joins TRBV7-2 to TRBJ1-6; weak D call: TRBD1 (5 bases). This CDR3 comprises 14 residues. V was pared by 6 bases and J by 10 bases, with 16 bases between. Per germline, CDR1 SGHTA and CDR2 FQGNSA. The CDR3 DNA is TGTGCCAGCAGTCGGGGGGTTCTAGAGTCACCCCTCCACTTT. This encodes CASSRGVLESPLHF.

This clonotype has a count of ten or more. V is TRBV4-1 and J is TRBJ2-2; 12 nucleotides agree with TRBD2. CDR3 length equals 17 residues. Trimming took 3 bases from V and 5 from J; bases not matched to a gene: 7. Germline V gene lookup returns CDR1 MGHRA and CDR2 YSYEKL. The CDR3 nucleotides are TGCGCCAGCAGCCAGGACCGACTAGCGGGAGAGACCGGGGAGCTGTTTTTT. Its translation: CASSQDRLAGETGELFF.

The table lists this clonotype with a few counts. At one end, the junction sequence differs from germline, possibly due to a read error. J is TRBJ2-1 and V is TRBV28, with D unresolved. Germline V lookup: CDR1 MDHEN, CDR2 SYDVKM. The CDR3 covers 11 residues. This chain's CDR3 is CASSFYDEQFF. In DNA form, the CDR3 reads TGTGCCAGCAGTTTCTACGATGAGCAGTTCTTC.

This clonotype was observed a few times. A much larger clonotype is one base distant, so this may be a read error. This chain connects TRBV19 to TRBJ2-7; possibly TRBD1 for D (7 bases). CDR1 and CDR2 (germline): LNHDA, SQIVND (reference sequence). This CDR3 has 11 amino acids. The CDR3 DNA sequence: TGTGTCAGTAGACTAGGGGGACAGAAGTACTTC. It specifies CVSRLGGQKYF.

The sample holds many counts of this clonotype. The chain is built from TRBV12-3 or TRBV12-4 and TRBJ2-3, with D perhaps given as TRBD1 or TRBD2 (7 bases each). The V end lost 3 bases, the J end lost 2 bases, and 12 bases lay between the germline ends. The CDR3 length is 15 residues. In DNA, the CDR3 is TGTGCCAGCAGTTTTCAGGGGGGGAACACAGATACGCAGTATTTT. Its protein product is CASSFQGGNTDTQYF.

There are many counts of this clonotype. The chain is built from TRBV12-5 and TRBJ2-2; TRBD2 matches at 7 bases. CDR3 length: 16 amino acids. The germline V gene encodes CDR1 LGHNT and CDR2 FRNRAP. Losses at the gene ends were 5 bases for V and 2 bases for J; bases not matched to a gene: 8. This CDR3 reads CASGPGGGFNTGELFF. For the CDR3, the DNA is TGTGCTAGTGGTCCTGGGGGAGGGTTTAACACCGGGGAGCTGTTTTTT.

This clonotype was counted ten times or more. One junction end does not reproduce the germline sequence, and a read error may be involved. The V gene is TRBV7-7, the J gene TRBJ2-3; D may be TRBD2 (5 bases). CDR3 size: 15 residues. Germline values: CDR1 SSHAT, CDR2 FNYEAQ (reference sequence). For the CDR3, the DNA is TGTGCTAGCAGCCCCCAAGCGGAAGACACAGATACGCAGTATTTT. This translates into CASSPQAEDTDTQYF.

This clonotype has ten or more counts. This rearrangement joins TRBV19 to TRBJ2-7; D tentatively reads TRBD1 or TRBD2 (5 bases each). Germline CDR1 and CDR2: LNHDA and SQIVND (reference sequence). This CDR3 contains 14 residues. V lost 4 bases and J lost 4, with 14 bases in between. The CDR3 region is CASSTGLLPYEQYF. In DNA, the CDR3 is TGTGCCAGTAGTACGGGGCTTTTACCTTACGAGCAGTACTTC.

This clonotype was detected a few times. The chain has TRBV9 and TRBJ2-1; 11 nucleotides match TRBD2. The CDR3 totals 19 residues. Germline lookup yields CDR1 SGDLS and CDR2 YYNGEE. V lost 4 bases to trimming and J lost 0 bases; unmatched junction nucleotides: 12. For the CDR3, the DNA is TGTGCCAGCAGCCGCCGACCGGGACTAGCGGTGAGCTCCTACAATGAGCAGTTCTTC. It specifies CASSRRPGLAVSSYNEQFF.

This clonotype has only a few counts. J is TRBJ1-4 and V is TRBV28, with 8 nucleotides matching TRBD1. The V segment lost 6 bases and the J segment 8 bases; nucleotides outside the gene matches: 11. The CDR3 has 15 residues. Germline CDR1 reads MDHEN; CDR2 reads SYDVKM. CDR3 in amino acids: CASSSSGQGGEKLFF. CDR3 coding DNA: TGTGCCAGCAGCTCGAGTGGACAGGGAGGGGAAAAACTGTTTTTT.

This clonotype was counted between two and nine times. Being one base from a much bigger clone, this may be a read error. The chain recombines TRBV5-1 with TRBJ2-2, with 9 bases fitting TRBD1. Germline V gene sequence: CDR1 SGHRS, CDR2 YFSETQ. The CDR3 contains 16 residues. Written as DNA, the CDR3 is TGCGCCAGCAGCCTTACCGGGACAGGGAACACCGGGGAGCTGTCTTTT. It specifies CASSLTGTGNTGELSF.

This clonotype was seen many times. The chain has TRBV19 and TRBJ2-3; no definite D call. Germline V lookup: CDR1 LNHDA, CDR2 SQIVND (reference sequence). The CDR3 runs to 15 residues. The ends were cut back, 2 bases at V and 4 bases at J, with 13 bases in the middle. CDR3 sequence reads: CASSINLGRADTQYF. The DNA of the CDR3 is TGTGCCAGTAGTATAAATCTTGGTAGGGCAGATACGCAGTATTTT.